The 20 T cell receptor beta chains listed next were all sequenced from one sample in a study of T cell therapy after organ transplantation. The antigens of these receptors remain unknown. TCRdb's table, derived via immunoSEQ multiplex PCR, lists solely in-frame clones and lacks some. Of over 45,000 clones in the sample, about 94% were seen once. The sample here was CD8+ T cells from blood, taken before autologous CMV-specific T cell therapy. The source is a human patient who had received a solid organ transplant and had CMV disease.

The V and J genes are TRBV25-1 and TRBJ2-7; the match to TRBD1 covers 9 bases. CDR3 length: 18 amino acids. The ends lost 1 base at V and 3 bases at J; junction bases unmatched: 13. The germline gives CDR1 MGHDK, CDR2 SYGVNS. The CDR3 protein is CASSEWDRESPSLYEQYF. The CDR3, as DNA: TGTGCCAGCAGTGAATGGGACAGGGAGTCCCCGTCCCTCTACGAGCAGTACTTC.

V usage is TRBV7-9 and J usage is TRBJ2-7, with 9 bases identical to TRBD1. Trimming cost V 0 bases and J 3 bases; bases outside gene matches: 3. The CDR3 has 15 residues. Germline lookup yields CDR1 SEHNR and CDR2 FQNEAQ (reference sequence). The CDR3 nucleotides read TGTGCCAGCAGCTTAGCAACGGACAGGGGCTACGAGCAGTACTTC. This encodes CASSLATDRGYEQYF.

CDR3 amino acids: CASTRAYNEQFF. The CDR3 DNA reads as TGTGCCAGCACCAGGGCCTACAATGAGCAGTTCTTC. The V and J genes are TRBV6-1 and TRBJ2-1; D perhaps matches TRBD1 (5 bases). The V gene's germline CDR1 is MNHNS and CDR2 SASEGT. The CDR3 has 12 amino acids. V shed 7 bases and J shed 2 bases, with 6 bases lying between them.

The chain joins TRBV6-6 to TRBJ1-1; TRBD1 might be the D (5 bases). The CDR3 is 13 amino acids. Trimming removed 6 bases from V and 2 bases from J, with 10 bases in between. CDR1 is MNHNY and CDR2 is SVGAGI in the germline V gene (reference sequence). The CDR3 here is CASRSGHNTEAFF. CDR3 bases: TGTGCCAGCAGGTCCGGACACAACACTGAAGCTTTCTTT.

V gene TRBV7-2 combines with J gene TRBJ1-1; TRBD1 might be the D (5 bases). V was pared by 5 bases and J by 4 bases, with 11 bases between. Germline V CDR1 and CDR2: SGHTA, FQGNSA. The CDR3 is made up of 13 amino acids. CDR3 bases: TGTGCCAGCAGCCCCCCAGGGTTCACTGAAGCTTTCTTT. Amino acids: CASSPPGFTEAFF.

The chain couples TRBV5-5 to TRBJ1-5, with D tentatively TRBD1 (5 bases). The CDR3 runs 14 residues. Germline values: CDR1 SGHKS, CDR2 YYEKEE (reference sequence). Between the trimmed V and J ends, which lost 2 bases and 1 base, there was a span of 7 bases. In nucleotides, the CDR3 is TGTGCCAGCAGCTTCCGGGACAGCAATCAGCCCCAGCATTTT. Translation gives CASSFRDSNQPQHF.

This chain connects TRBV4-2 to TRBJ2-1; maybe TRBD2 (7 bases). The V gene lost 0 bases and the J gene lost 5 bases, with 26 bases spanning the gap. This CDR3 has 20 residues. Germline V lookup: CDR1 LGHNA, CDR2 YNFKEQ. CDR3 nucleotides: TGTGCCAGCAGCCAAGATTGGAGCCCGACTCGGGGGGCACTTCACAATGAGCAGTTCTTC. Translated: CASSQDWSPTRGALHNEQFF.

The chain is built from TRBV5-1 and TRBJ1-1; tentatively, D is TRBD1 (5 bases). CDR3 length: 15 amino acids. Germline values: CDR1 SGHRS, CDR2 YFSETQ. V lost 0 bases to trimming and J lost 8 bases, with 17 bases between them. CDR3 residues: CASSLAAGRPTEAFF. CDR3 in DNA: TGCGCCAGCAGCTTGGCCGCGGGACGCCCTACGGAAGCTTTCTTT.

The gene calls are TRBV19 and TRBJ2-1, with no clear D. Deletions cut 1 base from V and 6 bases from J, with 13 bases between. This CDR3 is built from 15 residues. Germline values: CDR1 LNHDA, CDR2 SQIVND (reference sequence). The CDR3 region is CASSIGSSWGNEQFF. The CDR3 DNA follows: TGTGCCAGTAGTATAGGATCATCTTGGGGCAATGAGCAGTTCTTC.

The CDR3 protein is CASSFRTGSQPQHF. CDR3 bases: TGTGCCAGCAGCTTCCGGACAGGGAGTCAGCCCCAGCATTTT. The gene calls are TRBV5-8 and TRBJ1-5; 8 nucleotides line up with TRBD1. Germline V gives CDR1 SGHTS, CDR2 YDEGEE. CDR3 size: 14 residues. V trimming: 2 bases; J trimming: 6 bases; junction bases outside the gene matches: 4.

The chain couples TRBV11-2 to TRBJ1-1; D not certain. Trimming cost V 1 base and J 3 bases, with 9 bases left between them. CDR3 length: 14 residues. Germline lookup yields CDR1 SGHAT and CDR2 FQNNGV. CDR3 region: CASSLGGRDTEAFF. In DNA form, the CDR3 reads TGTGCCAGCAGCTTAGGAGGTAGGGACACTGAAGCTTTCTTT.

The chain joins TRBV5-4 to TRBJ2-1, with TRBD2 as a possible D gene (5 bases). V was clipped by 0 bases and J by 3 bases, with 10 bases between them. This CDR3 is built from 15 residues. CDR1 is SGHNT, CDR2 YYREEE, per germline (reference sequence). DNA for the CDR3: TGTGCCAGCAGCTTGGATGGCGGGTACTACAATGAGCAGTTCTTC. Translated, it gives CASSLDGGYYNEQFF.

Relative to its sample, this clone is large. CDR3 sequence (DNA): TGCAGCGCTGAGCCGGGAACCGGATACGAGCAGTACTTC. This translates into CSAEPGTGYEQYF. This chain uses TRBV29-1 with TRBJ2-7, with a weak D call TRBD2 (5 bases). Trimming stripped 7 bases from V and 4 bases from J, with 17 bases between. This CDR3 comprises 13 residues. The germline V gene has CDR1 SQVTM and CDR2 ANQGSEA.

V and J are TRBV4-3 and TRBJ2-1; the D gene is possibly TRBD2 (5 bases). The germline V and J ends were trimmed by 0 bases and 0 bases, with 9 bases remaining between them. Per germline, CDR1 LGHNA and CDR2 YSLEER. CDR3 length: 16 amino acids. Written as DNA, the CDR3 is TGCGCCAGCAGCCAAGATACGGGGAGCTCCTACAATGAGCAGTTCTTC. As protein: CASSQDTGSSYNEQFF.

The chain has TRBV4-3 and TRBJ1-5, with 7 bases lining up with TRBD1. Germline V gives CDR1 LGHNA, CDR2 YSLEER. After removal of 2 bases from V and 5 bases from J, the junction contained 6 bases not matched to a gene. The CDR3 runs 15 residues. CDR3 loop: CASSQSPGGHQPQHF. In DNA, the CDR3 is TGCGCCAGCAGCCAAAGCCCAGGGGGACATCAGCCCCAGCATTTT.

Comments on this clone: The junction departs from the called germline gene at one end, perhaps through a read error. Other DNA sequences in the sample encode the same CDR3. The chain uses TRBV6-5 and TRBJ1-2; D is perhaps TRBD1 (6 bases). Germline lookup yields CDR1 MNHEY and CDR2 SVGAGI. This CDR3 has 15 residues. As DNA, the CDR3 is TGCGCCAGCACCCCGACTGAGACAGGACACTATGGCTACACCTTC. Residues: CASTPTETGHYGYTF.

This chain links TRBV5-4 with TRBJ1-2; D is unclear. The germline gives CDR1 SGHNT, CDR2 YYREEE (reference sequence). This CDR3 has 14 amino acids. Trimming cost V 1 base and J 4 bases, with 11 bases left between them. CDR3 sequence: CASSLRSLTYGYTF. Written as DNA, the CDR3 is TGTGCCAGCAGCTTGCGCAGCCTTACCTATGGCTACACCTTC.

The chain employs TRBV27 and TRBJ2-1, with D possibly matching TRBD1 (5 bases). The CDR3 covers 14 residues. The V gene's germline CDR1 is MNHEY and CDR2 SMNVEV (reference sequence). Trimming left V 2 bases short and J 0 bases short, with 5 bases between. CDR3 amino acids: CASSLQGSYNEQFF. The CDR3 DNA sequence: TGTGCCAGCAGTTTACAGGGCTCCTACAATGAGCAGTTCTTC.

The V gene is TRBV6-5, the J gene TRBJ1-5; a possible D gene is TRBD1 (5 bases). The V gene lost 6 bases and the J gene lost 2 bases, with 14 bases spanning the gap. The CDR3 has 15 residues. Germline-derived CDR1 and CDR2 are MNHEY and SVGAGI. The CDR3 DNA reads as TGTGCCAGCAGCGTAGGCCAGGGCGGCAATCAGCCCCAGCATTTT. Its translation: CASSVGQGGNQPQHF.

CDR3 protein: CASSLDPGDEQYF. CDR3 in DNA: TGTGCCAGCAGCTTAGACCCAGGGGACGAGCAGTACTTC. The J gene is TRBJ2-7, the V gene TRBV7-2, with D maybe TRBD1 (6 bases). This CDR3 is built from 13 residues. In germline, CDR1 is SGHTA, CDR2 FQGNSA. V gave up 1 base and J gave up 5 bases, with 9 bases separating them.